This T cell receptor (beta chain) was obtained from a study of blood T cells in healthy people across ages. Study outcomes and limitations: In long-lived donors, naive CD4+ cell counts and diversity exceeded those of aged donors.

Sample-barcoded 5' priming and a J-beta primer mix drove a second PCR of roughly 6 to 12 cycles. A template-switch adaptor that had 12 random nucleotides put a tag on each cDNA molecule. Sequencing of every sample gave 2.5 million or more CDR3-containing paired-end reads. TCRdb recomputed calls from the 5' RACE reads with MiXCR, one row per CDR3 protein. Of 1.5 million to 2 million distinct CDR3 sequences in the sample, about 49% were seen once. Every sample had a minimum of 6.5 million PBMCs isolated. This clonotype has more than one count but fewer than ten. What it binds is unknown. From germline, CDR1 is SGHTA and CDR2 FQGNSA. This CDR3 contains 16 residues. Unmatched junction bases numbered 4, after V lost 2 bases and J lost 2 bases.

The V gene is TRBV7-2, the J gene TRBJ2-3; 10 bases match TRBD1. Sequenced sample: blood. This TCR derives from a woman in her thirties or forties in good health. The CDR3 is CASSLSGQGFTDTQYF. The CDR3 bases are TGTGCCAGCAGCTTATCGGGACAGGGGTTCACAGATACGCAGTATTTT.